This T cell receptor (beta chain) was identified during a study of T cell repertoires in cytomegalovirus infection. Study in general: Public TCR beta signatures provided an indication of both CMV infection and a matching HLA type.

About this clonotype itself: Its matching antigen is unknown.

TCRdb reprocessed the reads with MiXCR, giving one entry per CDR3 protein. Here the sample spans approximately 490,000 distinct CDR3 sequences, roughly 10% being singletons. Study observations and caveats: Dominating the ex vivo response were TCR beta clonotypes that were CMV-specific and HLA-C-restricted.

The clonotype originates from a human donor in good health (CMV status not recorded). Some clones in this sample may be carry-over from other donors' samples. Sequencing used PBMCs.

CDR3 region: CASSDRGKTADTQYF. The CDR3 nucleotides are TGTGCCAGCAGTGACCGAGGAAAAACAGCGGATACGCAGTATTTT. This chain links TRBV2 with TRBJ2-3; D not certain. This CDR3 is built from 15 residues. Germline V gene lookup returns CDR1 SNHLY and CDR2 FYNNEI. Trimming took 3 bases from V and 6 from J, leaving 16 bases between them.